This record looks at one T cell receptor (beta chain) sequence and its context. This record belongs to a study of blood T cell repertoires in COVID-19. Background on the study: Material from acute and convalescent COVID-19 was sourced from the United States, Italy and Spain.

Recruitment covered about 26 US areas and drew participants whose ages spanned roughly 18 to 89 years. Participant-given clinical history determined each cohort assignment. Per the original data handling: Estimation of nucleated cell counts was performed using reference gene primer amplification. Clones were sequenced by immunoSEQ multiplex PCR, and TCRdb holds only the in-frame ones, with some missing. For V, J and clone size, that table is used; D and trimming come from the DNA. The sample has roughly 200,000 clones; roughly nine tenths are singletons. Trimming removed 4 bases at V and 8 bases at J, with 11 bases between. This CDR3 has 12 amino acids. Germline loops: CDR1 SGHDT, CDR2 YYEEEE.

The TCR originated in a woman between 50 and 59 years old in a cohort exposed to, infected with or recovered from COVID-19 (not recorded which). Material: PBMCs or T cells enriched from blood (not recorded which). This sequence joins TRBV5-6 and TRBJ2-3, with D perhaps matching TRBD1 (6 bases). The CDR3 is CASSPTQGTQYF. The CDR3 bases are TGTGCCAGCAGCCCCACACAGGGTACGCAGTATTTT.